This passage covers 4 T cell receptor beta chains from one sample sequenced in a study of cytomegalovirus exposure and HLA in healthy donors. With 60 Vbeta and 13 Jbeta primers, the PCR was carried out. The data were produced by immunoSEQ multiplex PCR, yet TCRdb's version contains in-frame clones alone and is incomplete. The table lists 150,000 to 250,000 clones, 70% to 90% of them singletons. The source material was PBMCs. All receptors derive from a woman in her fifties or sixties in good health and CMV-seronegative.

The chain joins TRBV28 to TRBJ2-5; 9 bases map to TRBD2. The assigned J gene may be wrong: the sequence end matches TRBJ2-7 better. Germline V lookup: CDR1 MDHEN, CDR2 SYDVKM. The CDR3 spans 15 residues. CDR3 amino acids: CASRPPGGRAFEQYF. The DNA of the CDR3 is TGTGCCAGCAGACCCCCGGGCGGGAGGGCTTTCGAGCAGTACTTC.

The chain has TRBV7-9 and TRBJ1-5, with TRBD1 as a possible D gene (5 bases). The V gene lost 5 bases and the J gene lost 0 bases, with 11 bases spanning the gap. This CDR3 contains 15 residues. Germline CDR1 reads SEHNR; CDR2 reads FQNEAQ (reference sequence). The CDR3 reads CASSPGGGSNQPQHF. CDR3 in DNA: TGTGCCAGCAGCCCAGGCGGGGGTAGCAATCAGCCCCAGCATTTT. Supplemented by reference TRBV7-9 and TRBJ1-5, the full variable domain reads DTGVSQNPRHKITKRGQNVTFRCDPISEHNRLYWYRQTLGQGPEFLTYFQNEAQLEKSRLLSDRFSAERPKGSFSTLEIQRTEQGDSAMYLCASSPGGGSNQPQHFGDGTRLSIL.

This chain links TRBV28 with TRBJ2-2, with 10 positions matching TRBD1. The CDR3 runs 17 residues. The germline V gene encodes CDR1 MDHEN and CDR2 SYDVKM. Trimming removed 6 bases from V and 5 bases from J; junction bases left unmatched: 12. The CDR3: CASSLIWTGGRTGELFF. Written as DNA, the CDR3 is TGTGCCAGCAGCCTAATCTGGACAGGGGGTAGGACCGGGGAGCTGTTTTTT.

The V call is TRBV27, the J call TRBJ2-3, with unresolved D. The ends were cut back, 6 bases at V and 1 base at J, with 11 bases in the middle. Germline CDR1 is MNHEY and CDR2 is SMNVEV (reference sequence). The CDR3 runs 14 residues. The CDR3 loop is CASSPMRGTDTQYF. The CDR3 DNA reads TGTGCCAGCAGCCCTATGCGAGGCACAGATACGCAGTATTTT.